The following is a TCR beta chain sequence with its context. Antigen unknown. Within the sample, other DNA sequences also encode this same CDR3. The CDR3 runs 12 residues. The germline V gene has CDR1 SQVTM and CDR2 ANQGSEA. V was clipped by 4 bases and J by 2 bases, with 7 bases between them. These data originate in a study of shared clonotypes between healthy human individuals. The table came from immunoSEQ multiplex PCR; TCRdb's copy has only in-frame clones and leaves some out. Seen here are approximately 1,500,000 clones, roughly 96% observed once, and the top ten hold approximately 1%. Study conclusions and caveats: Researchers sampled only blood; tissue repertoires likely differ. Some naive CD4 clonotypes, roughly 5%, turned up in common across a handful of donors. Naive subsets usually exceeded memory subsets in estimated richness.

The source material was naive CD4+ T cells sorted from blood. The subset was: CD45RA+ positively selected. The rearrangement joins TRBV29-1 to TRBJ2-3, with D hard to call. The receptor was derived from a man aged 30 to 39 in good health. DNA of the CDR3: TGCAGCGTTGCGGCAGCCACAGATACGCAGTATTTT. Its protein is CSVAAATDTQYF.